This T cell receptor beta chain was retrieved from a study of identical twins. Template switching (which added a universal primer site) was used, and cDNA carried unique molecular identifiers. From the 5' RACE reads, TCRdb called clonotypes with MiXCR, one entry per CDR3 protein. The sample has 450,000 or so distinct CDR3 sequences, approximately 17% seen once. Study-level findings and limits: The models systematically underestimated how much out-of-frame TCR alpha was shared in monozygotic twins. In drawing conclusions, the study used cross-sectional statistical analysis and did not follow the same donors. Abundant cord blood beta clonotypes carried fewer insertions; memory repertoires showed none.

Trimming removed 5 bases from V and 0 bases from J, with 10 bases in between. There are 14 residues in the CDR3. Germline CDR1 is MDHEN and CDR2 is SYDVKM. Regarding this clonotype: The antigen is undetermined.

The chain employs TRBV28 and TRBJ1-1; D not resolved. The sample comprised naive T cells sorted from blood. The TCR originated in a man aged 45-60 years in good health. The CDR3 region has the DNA TGTGCCAGCAGTCCCCCGGAGCTGAACACTGAAGCTTTCTTT. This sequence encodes CASSPPELNTEAFF.